This T cell receptor beta chain was sequenced for a study of shared clonotypes between healthy human individuals. CD4+ cell separation produced CD45RA+ naive and CD45RA-negative memory subsets. Overall study results and limits: Shared clonotypes: 4.5% to 5% naive CD4, under 4% naive CD8, about 2.2% memory CD4, more than 0.3% memory CD8.

At deep level, the assay was performed. Each subset's genomic DNA was shared equally among a number of immunoSEQ plates. Using immunoSEQ multiplex PCR, the repertoire was profiled, and TCRdb retains in-frame clones only, with some absent. The data show 300,000 to 400,000 clones, with less than 75% seen just once and around 9.3% held by the top ten. As for this clone: Its specificity is unknown.

The CDR3 sequence is 13 residues long. V was shortened by 10 bases and J by 2 bases, with 12 bases between the two germline ends. Germline CDR1 MNHEY, CDR2 SVGAGI. The sequenced material came from memory CD4+ T cells sorted from blood. Subset: CD45RA-negative fraction. The receptor comes from a man in his thirties or forties in good health. This chain uses TRBV6-5 with TRBJ1-3; D is perhaps TRBD1 (6 bases). For the CDR3, the DNA is TGTGCCACCCGGACAGAAGCTGGAAACACCATATATTTT. This sequence encodes CATRTEAGNTIYF.